The clone carrying this TCR beta chain was found many times. Its antigen is not known. The data were obtained in a study of T cells in Graves' hyperthyroidism and ophthalmopathy. Study outcomes and limitations: The model predicted ophthalmopathy a median around 6 months before onset. A 13 V-J signature model discriminated ophthalmopathy versus stable hyperthyroidism.

Amplified TCR beta CDR3 regions came from RNA transcripts. An initial round of RT-PCR targeting the TCR CDR3 relied on the HTBI primer set. TCRdb recomputed calls from the multiplex PCR reads with MiXCR, one row per CDR3 protein. Here the sample spans 250,000 or so distinct CDR3 sequences, 13% to 15% being singletons. Trimming removed 3 bases at V and 8 bases at J, with 16 bases between. The CDR3 has 15 residues. Germline V gene sequence: CDR1 LNHDA, CDR2 SQIVND (reference sequence). Blood from later-ophthalmopathy patients was taken at first hyperthyroidism diagnosis. The rearrangement joins TRBV19 to TRBJ1-4; D ambiguous. Input material: blood. The TCR comes from a woman between 40 and 55 years old with Graves' hyperthyroidism that later progressed to Graves' ophthalmopathy. The CDR3 loop reads CASSIAAWFREKLFF. As DNA, the CDR3 is TGTGCCAGTAGTATTGCGGCCTGGTTCCGGGAAAAACTGTTTTTT.